These T cell receptor beta chains were read from a single sample in a study of T cell changes during pregnancy in multiple sclerosis. Assay used: immunoSEQ multiplex PCR; TCRdb lists only in-frame clones, some missing. Of tens of thousands of clones listed, over 80% are singletons. The sample here was PBMCs, taken in the first trimester of pregnancy. These receptors were collected from a female donor in good health, serving as a control in a pregnancy study. Some clones in this sample may be carry-over from other donors' samples. The conserved cysteine and the conserved F or W are not part of the CDR3 here. Each record gives: clone size, V gene, J gene, CDR3 protein. Clone size is shown for a subset of rows, as once, few, many or a class of expanded clone.

size: NA
V: TRBV10-1
J: TRBJ2-1
CDR3: ASSTSGLEQF

size: NA
V: TRBV5-6
J: TRBJ2-3
CDR3: ASSLEAGGLSTDTQY

size: NA
V: TRBV28
J: TRBJ2-2
CDR3: ASSSWTGVGSGELF

size: NA
V: TRBV5-6
J: TRBJ2-1
CDR3: ASSSNPPLAGGYNEQF

size: NA
V: TRBV7-2
J: TRBJ2-1
CDR3: ASSLQRSYNEQF

size: NA
V: TRBV6-4
J: TRBJ2-2
CDR3: ASSERQGYTGELF

size: NA
V: TRBV9
J: TRBJ2-2
CDR3: ASSVAGLAGAGELF

size: NA
V: TRBV2
J: TRBJ2-7
CDR3: ASGLDRVTYEQY

size: few
V: TRBV19
J: TRBJ1-6
CDR3: AGSTGNSPLH

size: NA
V: TRBV6-6
J: TRBJ1-5
CDR3: ASSVGGSNQPQH

size: NA
V: TRBV15
J: TRBJ2-2
CDR3: ATSSLAGELF

size: NA
V: TRBV29-1
J: TRBJ2-1
CDR3: SVEEEGLAPYNEQF

size: NA
V: TRBV7-2
J: TRBJ2-1
CDR3: ASSLTSGGEQF

size: NA
V: TRBV6-5
J: TRBJ1-2
CDR3: ASSYRGAFNYGYT

size: NA
V: TRBV19
J: TRBJ1-1
CDR3: ASSLGRENTEAF

size: NA
V: TRBV28
J: TRBJ2-7
CDR3: ASSLPEGEQY

size: NA
V: TRBV9
J: TRBJ2-6
CDR3: ASSSSDGVAGANVLT

size: NA
V: TRBV27
J: TRBJ2-3
CDR3: ASSGGPLFTDTQY

size: NA
V: TRBV6-5
J: TRBJ1-2
CDR3: ASSRPTGQGYT

size: few
V: TRBV4-1
J: TRBJ2-2
CDR3: ASSQSGYTGELF

size: NA
V: TRBV4-3
J: TRBJ2-1
CDR3: ASSQGTSGRGQF

size: NA
V: TRBV5-5
J: TRBJ1-6
CDR3: ASSFSGQSSYNSPLH

size: NA
V: TRBV5-1
J: TRBJ1-2
CDR3: ASSPRAVGANGYT

size: NA
V: TRBV4-2
J: TRBJ2-1
CDR3: ASSQEFAGGYNEQF

size: NA
V: TRBV28
J: TRBJ2-3
CDR3: ASSLPEDTSSTDTQY

size: NA
V: TRBV4-3
J: TRBJ2-7
CDR3: ASSQEGDSFYEQY

size: NA
V: TRBV28
J: TRBJ1-5
CDR3: ASSPRVGLINQPQH

size: NA
V: TRBV5-1
J: TRBJ2-5
CDR3: ASSLGMSSGSGETQY

size: once
V: TRBV7-2
J: TRBJ2-5
CDR3: ASSSIPGLAGGETQY

size: few
V: TRBV14
J: TRBJ1-6
CDR3: ASSQDRPGGNSPLH

size: NA
V: TRBV6-5
J: TRBJ2-7
CDR3: ASSDRYEQY

size: NA
V: TRBV2
J: TRBJ2-2
CDR3: ASSLNRGHTGELF

size: NA
V: TRBV27
J: TRBJ2-1
CDR3: ASSGGQGGFTSSYNEQF

size: NA
V: TRBV7-9
J: TRBJ2-7
CDR3: ASSLTLATGEQY

size: NA
V: TRBV30
J: TRBJ2-1
CDR3: AHGSYNEQF

size: NA
V: TRBV6-1
J: TRBJ1-6
CDR3: ASSEGAGYNSPLH

size: NA
V: TRBV19
J: TRBJ1-2
CDR3: ASSGSQGGYT

size: NA
V: TRBV28
J: TRBJ1-5
CDR3: ASSLSLGAGQPQH

size: NA
V: TRBV15
J: TRBJ2-3
CDR3: ATSRDPPAGGRNTQY

size: NA
V: TRBV7-3
J: TRBJ2-5
CDR3: ASSRTGGDKETQY

size: NA
V: TRBV27
J: TRBJ1-6
CDR3: ASSIGQGTRRLH

size: NA
V: TRBV27
J: TRBJ2-2
CDR3: ASSFGTRDGELF

size: NA
V: TRBV7-6
J: TRBJ2-5
CDR3: ASSPGGGETQY

size: few
V: TRBV27
J: TRBJ2-7
CDR3: ASSYYGLVGEQY

size: once
V: TRBV28
J: TRBJ1-2
CDR3: ASSPGGRIGYT